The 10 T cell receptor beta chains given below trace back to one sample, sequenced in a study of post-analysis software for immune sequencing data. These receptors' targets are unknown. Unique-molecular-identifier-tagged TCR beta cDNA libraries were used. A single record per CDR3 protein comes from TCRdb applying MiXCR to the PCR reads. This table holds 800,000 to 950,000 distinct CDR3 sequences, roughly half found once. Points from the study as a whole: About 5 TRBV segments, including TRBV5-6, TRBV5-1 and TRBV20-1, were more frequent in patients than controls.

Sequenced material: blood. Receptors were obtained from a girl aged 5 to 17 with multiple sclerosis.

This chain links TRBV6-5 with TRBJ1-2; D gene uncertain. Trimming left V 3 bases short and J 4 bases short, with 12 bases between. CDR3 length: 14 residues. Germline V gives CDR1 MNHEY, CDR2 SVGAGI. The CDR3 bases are TGTGCCAGCAGTTATCTGAGAGGTGGCTATGGCTACACCTTC. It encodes CASSYLRGGYGYTF.

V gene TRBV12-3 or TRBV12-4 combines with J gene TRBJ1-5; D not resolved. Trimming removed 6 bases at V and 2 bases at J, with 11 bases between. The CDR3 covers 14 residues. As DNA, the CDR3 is TGTGCCAGCAGCGACGACGGAGGCAATCAGCCCCAGCATTTT. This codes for CASSDDGGNQPQHF.

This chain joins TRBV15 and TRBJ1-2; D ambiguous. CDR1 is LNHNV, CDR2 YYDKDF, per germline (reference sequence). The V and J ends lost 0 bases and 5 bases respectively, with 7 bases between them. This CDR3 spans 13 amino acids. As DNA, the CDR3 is TGTGCCACCAGCAGAGAGGGTGGATATGGCTACACCTTC. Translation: CATSREGGYGYTF.

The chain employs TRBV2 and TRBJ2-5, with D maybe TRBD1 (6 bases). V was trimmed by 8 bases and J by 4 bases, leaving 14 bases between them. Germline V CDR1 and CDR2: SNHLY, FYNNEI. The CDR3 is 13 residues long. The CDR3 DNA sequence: TGTGCCAGCGGAACAGGGACGGGAGAGACCCAGTACTTC. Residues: CASGTGTGETQYF.

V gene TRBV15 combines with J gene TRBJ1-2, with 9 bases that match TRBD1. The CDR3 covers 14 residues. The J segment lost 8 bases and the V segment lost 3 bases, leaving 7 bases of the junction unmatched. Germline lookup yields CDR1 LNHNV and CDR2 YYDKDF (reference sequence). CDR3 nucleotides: TGTGCCACCAGCAGTCTACAGGGGGCTTTGGGCTACACCTTC. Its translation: CATSSLQGALGYTF.

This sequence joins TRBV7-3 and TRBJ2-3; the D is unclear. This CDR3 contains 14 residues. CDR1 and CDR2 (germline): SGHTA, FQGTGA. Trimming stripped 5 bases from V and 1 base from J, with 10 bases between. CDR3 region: CASSLRTRTDTQYF. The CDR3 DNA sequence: TGTGCCAGCAGCCTTCGGACCCGCACAGATACGCAGTATTTT.

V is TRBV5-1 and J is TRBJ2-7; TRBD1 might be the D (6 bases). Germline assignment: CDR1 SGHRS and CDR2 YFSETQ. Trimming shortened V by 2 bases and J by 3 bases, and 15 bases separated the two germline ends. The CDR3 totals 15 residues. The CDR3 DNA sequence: TGCGCCAGCAGCTTCGACAGGTCGCAGCACTACGAGCAGTACTTC. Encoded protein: CASSFDRSQHYEQYF.

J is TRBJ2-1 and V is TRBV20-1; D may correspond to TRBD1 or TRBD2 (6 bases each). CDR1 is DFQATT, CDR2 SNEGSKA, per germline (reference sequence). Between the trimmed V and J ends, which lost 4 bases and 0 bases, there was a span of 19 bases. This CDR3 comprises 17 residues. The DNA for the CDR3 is TGCAGTGCTAAGGGGGGAAGCGAGGGGAGCTCCTACAATGAGCAGTTCTTC. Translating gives CSAKGGSEGSSYNEQFF.

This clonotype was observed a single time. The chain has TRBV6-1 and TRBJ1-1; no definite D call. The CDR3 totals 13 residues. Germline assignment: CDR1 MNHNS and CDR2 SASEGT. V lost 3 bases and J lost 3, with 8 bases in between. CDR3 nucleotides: TGTGCCAGCAGTGAGGCCAGTTACACTGAAGCTTTCTTT. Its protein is CASSEASYTEAFF.

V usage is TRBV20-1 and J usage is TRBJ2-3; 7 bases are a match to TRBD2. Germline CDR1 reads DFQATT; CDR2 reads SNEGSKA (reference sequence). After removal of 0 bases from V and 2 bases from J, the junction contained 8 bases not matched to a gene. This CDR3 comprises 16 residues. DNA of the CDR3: TGCAGTGCTAGAGATTTTAAGCGGGACCCCACAGATACGCAGTATTTT. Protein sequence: CSARDFKRDPTDTQYF.